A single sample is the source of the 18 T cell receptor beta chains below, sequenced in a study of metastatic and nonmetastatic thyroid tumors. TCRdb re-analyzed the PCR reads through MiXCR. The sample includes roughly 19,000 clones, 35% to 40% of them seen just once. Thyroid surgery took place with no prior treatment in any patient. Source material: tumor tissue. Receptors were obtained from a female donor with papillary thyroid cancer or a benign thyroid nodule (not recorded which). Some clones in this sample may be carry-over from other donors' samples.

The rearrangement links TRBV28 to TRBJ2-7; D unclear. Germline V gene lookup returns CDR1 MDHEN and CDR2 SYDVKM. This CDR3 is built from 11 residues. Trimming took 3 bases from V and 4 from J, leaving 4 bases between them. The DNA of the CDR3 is TGTGCCAGCAGTTTGAGGTACGAGCAGTACTTC. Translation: CASSLRYEQYF.

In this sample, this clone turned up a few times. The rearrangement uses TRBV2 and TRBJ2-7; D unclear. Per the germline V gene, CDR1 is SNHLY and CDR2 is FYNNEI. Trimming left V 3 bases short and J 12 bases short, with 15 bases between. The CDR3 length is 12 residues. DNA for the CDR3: TGTGCCAGCAGTGAGTTGTTCTCGAGTATGTACTTC. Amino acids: CASSELFSSMYF.

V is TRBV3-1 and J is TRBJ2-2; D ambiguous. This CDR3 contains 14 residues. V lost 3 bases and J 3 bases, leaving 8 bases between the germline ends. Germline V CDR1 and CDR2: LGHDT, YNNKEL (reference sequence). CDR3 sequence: CASSQARHTGELFF. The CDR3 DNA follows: TGTGCCAGCAGCCAGGCCAGACACACCGGGGAGCTGTTTTTT.

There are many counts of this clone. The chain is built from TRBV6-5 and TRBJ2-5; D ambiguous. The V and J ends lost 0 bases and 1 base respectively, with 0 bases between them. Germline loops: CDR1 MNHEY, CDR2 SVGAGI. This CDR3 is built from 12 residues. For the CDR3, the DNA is TGTGCCAGCAGTTACTCCCAAGAGACCCAGTACTTC. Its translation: CASSYSQETQYF.

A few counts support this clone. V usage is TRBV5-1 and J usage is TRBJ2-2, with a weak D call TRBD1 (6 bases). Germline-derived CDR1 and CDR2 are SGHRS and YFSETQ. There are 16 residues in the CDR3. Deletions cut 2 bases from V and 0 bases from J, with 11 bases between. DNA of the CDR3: TGCGCCAGCAGCTTACTGGGGGCCACGAACACCGGGGAGCTGTTTTTT. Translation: CASSLLGATNTGELFF. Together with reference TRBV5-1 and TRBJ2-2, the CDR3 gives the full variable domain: KAGVTQTPRYLIKTRGQQVTLSCSPISGHRSVSWYQQTPGQGLQFLFEYFSETQRNKGNFPGRFSGRQFSNSRSEMNVSTLELGDSALYLCASSLLGATNTGELFFGEGSRLTVL.

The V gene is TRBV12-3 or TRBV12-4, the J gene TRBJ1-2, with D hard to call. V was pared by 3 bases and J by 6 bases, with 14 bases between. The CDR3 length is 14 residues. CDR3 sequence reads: CASSFSYRENGYTF. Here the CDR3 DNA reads TGTGCCAGCAGTTTTAGTTACCGTGAGAATGGCTACACCTTC.

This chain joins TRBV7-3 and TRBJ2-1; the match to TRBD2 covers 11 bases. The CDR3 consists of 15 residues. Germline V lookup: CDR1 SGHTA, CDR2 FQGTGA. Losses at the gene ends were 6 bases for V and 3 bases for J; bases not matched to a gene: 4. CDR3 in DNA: TGTGCCAGCAGTTCACTAGCGGGAGTCTACAATGAGCAGTTCTTC. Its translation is CASSSLAGVYNEQFF.

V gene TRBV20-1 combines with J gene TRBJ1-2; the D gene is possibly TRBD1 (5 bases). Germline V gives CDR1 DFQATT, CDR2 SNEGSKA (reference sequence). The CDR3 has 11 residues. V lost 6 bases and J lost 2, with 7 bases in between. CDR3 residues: CSAAGNYGYTF. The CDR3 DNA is TGCAGTGCGGCAGGGAACTATGGCTACACCTTC.

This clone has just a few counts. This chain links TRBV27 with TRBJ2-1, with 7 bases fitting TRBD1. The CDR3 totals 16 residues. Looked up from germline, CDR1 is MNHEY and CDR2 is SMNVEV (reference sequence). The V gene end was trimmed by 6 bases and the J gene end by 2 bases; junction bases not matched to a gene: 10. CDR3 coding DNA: TGTGCCAGCAGAAGTGACAGGGCGGTGACCTACAATGAGCAGTTCTTC. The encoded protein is CASRSDRAVTYNEQFF.

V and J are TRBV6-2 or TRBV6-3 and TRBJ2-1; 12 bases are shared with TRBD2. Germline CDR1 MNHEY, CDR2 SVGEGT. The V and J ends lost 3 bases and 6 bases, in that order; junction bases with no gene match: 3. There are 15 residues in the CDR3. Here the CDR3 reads CASSYLAGGGNEQFF. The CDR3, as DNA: TGTGCCAGCAGTTATCTAGCGGGAGGGGGCAATGAGCAGTTCTTC.

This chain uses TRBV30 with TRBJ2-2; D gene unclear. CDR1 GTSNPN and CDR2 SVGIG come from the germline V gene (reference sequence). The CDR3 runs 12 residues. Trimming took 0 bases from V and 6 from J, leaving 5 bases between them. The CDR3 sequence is CAWSVHPGELFF. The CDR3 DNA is TGTGCCTGGAGTGTACACCCCGGGGAGCTGTTTTTT.

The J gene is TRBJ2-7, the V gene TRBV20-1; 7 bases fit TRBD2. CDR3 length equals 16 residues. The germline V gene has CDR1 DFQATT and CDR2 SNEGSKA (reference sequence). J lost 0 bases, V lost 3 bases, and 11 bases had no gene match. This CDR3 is CSARVASGTYSYEQYF. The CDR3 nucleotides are TGCAGTGCTAGGGTGGCTAGCGGAACTTACTCCTACGAGCAGTACTTC.

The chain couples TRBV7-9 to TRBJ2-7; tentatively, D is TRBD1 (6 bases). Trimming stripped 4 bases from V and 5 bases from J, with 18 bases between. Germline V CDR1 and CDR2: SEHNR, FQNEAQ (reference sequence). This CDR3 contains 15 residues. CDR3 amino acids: CASSSSGPGVDEQYF. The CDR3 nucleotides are TGTGCCAGCAGCTCCTCAGGCCCAGGGGTCGACGAGCAGTACTTC. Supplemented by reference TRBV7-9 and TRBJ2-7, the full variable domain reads DTGVSQNPRHKITKRGQNVTFRCDPISEHNRLYWYRQTLGQGPEFLTYFQNEAQLEKSRLLSDRFSAERPKGSFSTLEIQRTEQGDSAMYLCASSSSGPGVDEQYFGPGTRLTVT.

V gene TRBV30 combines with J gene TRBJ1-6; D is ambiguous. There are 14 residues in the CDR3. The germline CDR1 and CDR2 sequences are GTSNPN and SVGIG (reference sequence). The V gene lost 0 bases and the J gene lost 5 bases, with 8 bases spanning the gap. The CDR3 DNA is TGTGCCTGGAGTGTAGGCCGGCATAATTCACCCCTCCACTTT. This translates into CAWSVGRHNSPLHF.

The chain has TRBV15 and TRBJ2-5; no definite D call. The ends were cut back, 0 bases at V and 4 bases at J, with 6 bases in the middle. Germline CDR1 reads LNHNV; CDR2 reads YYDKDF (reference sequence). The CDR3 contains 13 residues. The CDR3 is CATSRDLLETQYF. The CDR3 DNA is TGTGCCACCAGCAGAGATCTACTAGAGACCCAGTACTTC. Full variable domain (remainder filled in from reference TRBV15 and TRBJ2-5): DAMVIQNPRYQVTQFGKPVTLSCSQTLNHNVMYWYQQKSSQAPKLLFHYYDKDFNNEADTPDNFQSRRPNTSFCFLDIRSPGLGDTAMYLCATSRDLLETQYFGPGTRLLVL.

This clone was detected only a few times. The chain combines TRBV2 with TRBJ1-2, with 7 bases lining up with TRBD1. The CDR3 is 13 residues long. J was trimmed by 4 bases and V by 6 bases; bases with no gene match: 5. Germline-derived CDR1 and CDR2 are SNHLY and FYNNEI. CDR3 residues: CASSGGGSYGYTF. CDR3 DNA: TGTGCCAGCAGCGGAGGGGGCTCCTATGGCTACACCTTC.

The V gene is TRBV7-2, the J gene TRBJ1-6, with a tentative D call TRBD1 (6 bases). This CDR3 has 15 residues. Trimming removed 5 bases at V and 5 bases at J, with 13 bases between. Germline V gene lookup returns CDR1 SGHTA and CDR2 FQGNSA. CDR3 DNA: TGTGCCAGCAGCATGACCGGGACAAATAATTCACCCCTCCACTTT. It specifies CASSMTGTNNSPLHF.

The CDR3 DNA reads as TGCAGTGCTAGAGACAGCCAAAAATACGAGCAGTACTTC. Amino acid sequence: CSARDSQKYEQYF. This chain links TRBV20-1 with TRBJ2-7; no clear D. Per the germline V gene, CDR1 is DFQATT and CDR2 is SNEGSKA (reference sequence). Trimming stripped 0 bases from V and 4 bases from J, with 10 bases between. The CDR3 extends over 13 amino acids.